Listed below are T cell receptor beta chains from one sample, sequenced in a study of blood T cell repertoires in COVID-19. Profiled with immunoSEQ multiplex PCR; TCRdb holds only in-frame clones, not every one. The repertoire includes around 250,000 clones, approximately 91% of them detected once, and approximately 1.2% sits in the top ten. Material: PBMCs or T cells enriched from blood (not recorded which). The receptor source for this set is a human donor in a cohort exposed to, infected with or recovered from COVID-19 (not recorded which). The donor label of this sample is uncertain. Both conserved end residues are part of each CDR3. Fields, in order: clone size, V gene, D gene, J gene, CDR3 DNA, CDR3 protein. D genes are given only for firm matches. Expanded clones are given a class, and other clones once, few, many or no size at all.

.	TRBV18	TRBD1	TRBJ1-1	TGTGCCAGCTCCTTTGGACAGGGAATGGGGAACACTGAAGCTTTCTTT	CASSFGQGMGNTEAFF
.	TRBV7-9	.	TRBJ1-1	TGTGCCAGCAGCACACACAGGGCGCGTAGCACTGAAGCTTTCTTT	CASSTHRARSTEAFF
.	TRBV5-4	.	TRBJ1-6	TGTGCCAGCAGCTTGTGCGGGGGGGGAAGATCCTATAATTCACCCCTCCACTTT	CASSLCGGGRSYNSPLHF
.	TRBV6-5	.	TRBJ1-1	TGTGCCAGCAGTTATTCCCGACAGGCGCCGAACACTGAAGCTTTCTTT	CASSYSRQAPNTEAFF
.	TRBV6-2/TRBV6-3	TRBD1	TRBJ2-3	TGTGCCAGCAGTTACAATCAGGGGGCAGCAGATACGCAGTATTTT	CASSYNQGAADTQYF
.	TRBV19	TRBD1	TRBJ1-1	TGTGCCACCCCGCCACAGGGGCGAAGGAACACTGAAGCTTTCTTT	CATPPQGRRNTEAFF
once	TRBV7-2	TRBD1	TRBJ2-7	TGTGCCAGCAGCTCCCCAGACAGGGGGGTATACGAGCAGTACTTC	CASSSPDRGVYEQYF
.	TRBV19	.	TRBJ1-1	TGTGCCAGTAGCACTCAGGGGTTTGACGCTTTCTTT	CASSTQGFDAFF
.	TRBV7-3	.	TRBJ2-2	TGTGCCAGCAGCCCGGCAAGGACATCGAACACCGGGGAGCTGTTTTTT	CASSPARTSNTGELFF
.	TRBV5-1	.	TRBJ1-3	TGCGCCAGCAGCTTGGCACAGGCGAACTCTGGAAACACCATATATTTT	CASSLAQANSGNTIYF
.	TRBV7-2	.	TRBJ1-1	TGTGCCAGCAGCTTAGAATCTATTAACACTGAAGCTTTCTTT	CASSLESINTEAFF
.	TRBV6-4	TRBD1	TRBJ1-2	TGTGCCAGCAGTGACTCCTGGTGGAGGGGGCGCGGCTACACCTTC	CASSDSWWRGRGYTF
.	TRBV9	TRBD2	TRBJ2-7	TGTGCCAGCAGCTCTAGCGGGGAACCCTACGAGCAGTACTTC	CASSSSGEPYEQYF
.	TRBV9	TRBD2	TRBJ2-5	TGTGCCAGCGCCCAGCGGGGAGTAGGCTCCGAGACCCAGTACTTC	CASAQRGVGSETQYF